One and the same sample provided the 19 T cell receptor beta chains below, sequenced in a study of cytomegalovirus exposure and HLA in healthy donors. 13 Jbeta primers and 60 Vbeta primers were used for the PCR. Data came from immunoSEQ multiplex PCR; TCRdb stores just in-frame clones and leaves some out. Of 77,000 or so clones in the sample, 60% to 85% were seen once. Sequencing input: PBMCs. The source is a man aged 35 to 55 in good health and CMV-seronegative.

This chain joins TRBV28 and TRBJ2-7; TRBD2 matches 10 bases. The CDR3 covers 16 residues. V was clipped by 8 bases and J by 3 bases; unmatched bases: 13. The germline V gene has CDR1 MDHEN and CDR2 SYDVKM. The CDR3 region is CASGGGLAPLFYEQYF. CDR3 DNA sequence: TGTGCCAGCGGGGGGGGACTAGCGCCCCTTTTCTACGAGCAGTACTTC.

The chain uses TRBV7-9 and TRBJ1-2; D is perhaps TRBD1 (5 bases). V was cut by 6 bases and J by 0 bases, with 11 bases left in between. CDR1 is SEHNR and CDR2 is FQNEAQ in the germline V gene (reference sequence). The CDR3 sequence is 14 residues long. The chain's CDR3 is CASRPDTSNYGYTF. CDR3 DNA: TGTGCCAGCAGACCGGACACTTCTAACTATGGCTACACCTTC.

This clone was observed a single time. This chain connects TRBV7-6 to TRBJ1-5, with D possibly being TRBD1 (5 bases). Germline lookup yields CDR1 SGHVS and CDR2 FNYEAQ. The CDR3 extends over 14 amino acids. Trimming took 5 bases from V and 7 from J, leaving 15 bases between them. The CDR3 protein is CASSETLGGQPQHF. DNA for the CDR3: TGTGCCAGCAGCGAAACACTGGGGGGGCAGCCCCAGCATTTT.

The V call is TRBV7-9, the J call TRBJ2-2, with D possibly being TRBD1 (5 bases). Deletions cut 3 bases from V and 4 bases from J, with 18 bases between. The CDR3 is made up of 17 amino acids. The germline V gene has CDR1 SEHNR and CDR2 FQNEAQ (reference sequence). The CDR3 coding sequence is TGTGCCAGCAGCTTGGTACAGGTCACCCGGGCCACCGGGGAGCTGTTTTTT. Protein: CASSLVQVTRATGELFF.

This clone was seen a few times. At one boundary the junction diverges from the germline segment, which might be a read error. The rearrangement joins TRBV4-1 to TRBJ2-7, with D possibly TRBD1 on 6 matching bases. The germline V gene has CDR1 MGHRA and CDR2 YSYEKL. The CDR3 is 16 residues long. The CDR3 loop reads CASDTGPGRRIIGHDF. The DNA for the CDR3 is TGCGCCAGCGATACAGGGCCAGGACGCCGGATTATAGGGCACGACTTC.

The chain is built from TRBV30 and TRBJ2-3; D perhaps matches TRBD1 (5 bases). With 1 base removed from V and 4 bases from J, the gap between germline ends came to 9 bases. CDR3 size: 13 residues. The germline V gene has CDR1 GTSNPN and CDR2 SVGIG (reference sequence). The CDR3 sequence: CAWSGQGADTQYF. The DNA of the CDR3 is TGTGCCTGGAGTGGTCAGGGCGCAGATACGCAGTATTTT. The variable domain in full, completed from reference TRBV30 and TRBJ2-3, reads SQTIHQWPATLVQPVGSPLSLECTVEGTSNPNLYWYRQAAGRGLQLLFYSVGIGQISSEVPQNLSASRPQDRQFILSSKKLLLSDSGFYLCAWSGQGADTQYFGPGTRLTVL.

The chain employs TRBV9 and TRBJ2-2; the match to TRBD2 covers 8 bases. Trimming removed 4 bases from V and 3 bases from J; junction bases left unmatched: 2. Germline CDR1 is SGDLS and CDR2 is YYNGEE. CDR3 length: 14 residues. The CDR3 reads CASSLREDTGELFF. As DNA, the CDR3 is TGTGCCAGCAGCCTGCGGGAGGACACCGGGGAGCTGTTTTTT.

CDR3 bases: TGCGCCAGCAGCCGGGACAGGGGGAGCTACAATGAGCAGTTCTTC. It codes for CASSRDRGSYNEQFF. The genes are TRBV5-1 and TRBJ2-1; 11 bases fit TRBD1. The V gene end was trimmed by 4 bases and the J gene end by 3 bases; junction bases not matched to a gene: 3. Germline CDR1 SGHRS, CDR2 YFSETQ. The CDR3 covers 15 residues.

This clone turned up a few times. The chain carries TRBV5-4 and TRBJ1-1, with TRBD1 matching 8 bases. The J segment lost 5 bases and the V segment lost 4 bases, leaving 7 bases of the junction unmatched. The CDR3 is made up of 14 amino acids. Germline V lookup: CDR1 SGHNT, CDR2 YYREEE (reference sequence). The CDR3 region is CASSGGQAGTEAFF. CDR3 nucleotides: TGTGCCAGCAGCGGGGGACAGGCGGGGACTGAAGCTTTCTTT.

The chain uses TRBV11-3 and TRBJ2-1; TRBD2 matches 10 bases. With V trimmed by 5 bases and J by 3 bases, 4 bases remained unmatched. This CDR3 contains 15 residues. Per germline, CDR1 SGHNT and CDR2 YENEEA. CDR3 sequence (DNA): TGTGCCAGCAGCCTCATAGCGGGAGGCTACAATGAGCAGTTCTTC. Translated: CASSLIAGGYNEQFF.

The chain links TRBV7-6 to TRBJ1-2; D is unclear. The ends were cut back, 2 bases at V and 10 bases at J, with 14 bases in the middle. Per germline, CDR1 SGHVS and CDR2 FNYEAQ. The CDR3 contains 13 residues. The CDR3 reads CASSLKDSGSYTF. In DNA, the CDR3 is TGTGCCAGCAGCTTAAAGGACTCGGGCTCCTACACCTTC.

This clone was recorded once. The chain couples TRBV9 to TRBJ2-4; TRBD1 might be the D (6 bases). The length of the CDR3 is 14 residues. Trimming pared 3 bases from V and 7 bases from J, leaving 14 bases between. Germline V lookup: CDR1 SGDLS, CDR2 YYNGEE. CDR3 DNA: TGTGCCAGCAGCGGGTACAGGGATGGCAACATTCAGTACTTC. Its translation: CASSGYRDGNIQYF.

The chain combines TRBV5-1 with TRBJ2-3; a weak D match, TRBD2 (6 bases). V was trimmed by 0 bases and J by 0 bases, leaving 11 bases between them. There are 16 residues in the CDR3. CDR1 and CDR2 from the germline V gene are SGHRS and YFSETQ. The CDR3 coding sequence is TGCGCCAGCAGCTTGGTGAGCGGGCCTAGCACAGATACGCAGTATTTT. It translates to CASSLVSGPSTDTQYF. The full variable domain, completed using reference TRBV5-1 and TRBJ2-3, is KAGVTQTPRYLIKTRGQQVTLSCSPISGHRSVSWYQQTPGQGLQFLFEYFSETQRNKGNFPGRFSGRQFSNSRSEMNVSTLELGDSALYLCASSLVSGPSTDTQYFGPGTRLTVL.

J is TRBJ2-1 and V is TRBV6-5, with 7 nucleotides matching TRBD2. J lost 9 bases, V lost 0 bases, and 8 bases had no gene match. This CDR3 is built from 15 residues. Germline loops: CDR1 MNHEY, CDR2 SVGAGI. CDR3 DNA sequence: TGTGCCAGCAGTTACTCGATGGTGGGAGGGATTGAGCAGTTCTTC. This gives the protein CASSYSMVGGIEQFF.

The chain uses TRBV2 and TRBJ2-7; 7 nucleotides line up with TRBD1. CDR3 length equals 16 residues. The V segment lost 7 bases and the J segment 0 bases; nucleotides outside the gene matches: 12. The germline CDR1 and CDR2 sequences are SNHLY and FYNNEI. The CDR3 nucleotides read TGTGCCAGCAATAAACCTCAGGGGGTTTTCTCCTACGAGCAGTACTTC. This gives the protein CASNKPQGVFSYEQYF.

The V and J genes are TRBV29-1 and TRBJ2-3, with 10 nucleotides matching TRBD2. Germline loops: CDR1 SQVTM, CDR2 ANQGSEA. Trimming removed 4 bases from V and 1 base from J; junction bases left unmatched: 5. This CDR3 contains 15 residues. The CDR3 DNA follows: TGCAGCGTTGCCCCCGGGACTAGCGGCACAGATACGCAGTATTTT. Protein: CSVAPGTSGTDTQYF.

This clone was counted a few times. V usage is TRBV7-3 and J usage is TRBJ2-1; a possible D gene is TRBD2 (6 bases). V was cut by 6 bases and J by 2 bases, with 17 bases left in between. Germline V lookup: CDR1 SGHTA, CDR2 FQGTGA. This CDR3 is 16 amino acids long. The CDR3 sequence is CASSHPGEVPYNEQFF. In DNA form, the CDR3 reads TGTGCCAGCAGTCACCCGGGGGAGGTGCCCTACAATGAGCAGTTCTTC. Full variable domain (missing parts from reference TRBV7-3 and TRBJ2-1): GAGVSQTPSNKVTEKGKYVELRCDPISGHTALYWYRQSLGQGPEFLIYFQGTGAADDSGLPNDRFFAVRPEGSVSTLKIQRTERGDSAVYLCASSHPGEVPYNEQFFGPGTRLTVL.

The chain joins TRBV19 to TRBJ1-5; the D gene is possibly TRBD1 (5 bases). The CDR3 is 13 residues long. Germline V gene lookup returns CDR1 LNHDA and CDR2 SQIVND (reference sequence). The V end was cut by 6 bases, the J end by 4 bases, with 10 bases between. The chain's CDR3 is CASSRQPNQPQHF. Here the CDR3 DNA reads TGTGCCAGTAGCCGACAGCCTAATCAGCCCCAGCATTTT.

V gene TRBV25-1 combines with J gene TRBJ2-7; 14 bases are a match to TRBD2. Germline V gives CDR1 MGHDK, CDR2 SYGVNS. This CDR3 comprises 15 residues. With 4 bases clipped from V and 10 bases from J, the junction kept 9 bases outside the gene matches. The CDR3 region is CASSAAGTSGSDQYF. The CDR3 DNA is TGTGCCAGCAGTGCCGCCGGGACTAGCGGGAGTGATCAGTACTTC.